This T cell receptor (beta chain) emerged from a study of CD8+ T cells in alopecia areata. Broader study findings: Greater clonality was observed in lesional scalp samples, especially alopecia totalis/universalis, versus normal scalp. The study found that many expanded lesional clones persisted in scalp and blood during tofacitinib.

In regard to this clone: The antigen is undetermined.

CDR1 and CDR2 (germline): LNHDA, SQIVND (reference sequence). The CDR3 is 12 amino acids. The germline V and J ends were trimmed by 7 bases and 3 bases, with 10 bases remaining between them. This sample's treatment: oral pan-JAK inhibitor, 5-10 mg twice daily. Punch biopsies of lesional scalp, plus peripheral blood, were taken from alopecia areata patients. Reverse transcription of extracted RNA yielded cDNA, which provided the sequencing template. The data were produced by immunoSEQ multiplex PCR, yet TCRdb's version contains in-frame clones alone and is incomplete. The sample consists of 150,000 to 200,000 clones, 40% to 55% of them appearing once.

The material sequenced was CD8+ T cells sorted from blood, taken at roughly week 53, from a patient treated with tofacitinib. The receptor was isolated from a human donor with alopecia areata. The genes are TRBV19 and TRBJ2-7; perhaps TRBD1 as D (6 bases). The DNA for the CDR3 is TGTGCCAGTAAGGGGGTTGACTACGAGCAGTACTTC. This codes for CASKGVDYEQYF. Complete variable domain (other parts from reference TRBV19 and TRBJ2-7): DGGITQSPKYLFRKEGQNVTLSCEQNLNHDAMYWYRQDPGQGLRLIYYSQIVNDFQKGDIAEGYSVSREKKESFPLTVTSAQKNPTAFYLCASKGVDYEQYFGPGTRLTVT.